This passage covers 3 T cell receptor beta chains from one sample sequenced in a study of blood T cell repertoires in COVID-19 (dated by TCRdb to 2018 to 2021). The method behind the library was the immunoSEQ multiplex PCR assay. As stored in TCRdb, this immuneACCESS dataset retains in-frame rearrangements with V and J assigned. A fraction of the clones does not appear; measured against another copy, unresolved V genes explain less than half of the discrepancy, and the remainder lacks a known reason. Here the sample has about 350,000 clones; around nine tenths occur a single time. The top ten clonotypes cover under 1.2% of the sample. The sequenced sample was PBMCs or T cells enriched from blood (not recorded which). These receptor sequences come from a woman younger than 45 who had been exposed to COVID-19.

The chain couples TRBV10-3 to TRBJ1-2; 7 bases are shared with TRBD1. V dropped 6 bases and J dropped 1; count of bases not matched to a gene: 2. The CDR3 extends over 13 amino acids. Germline assignment: CDR1 ENHRY and CDR2 SYGVKD. CDR3 sequence (DNA): TGTGCCATCAGGGGACAGAATAACTATGGCTACACCTTC. Protein product: CAIRGQNNYGYTF.

This chain joins TRBV27 and TRBJ1-2; 9 bases align to TRBD1. Germline assignment: CDR1 MNHEY and CDR2 SMNVEV (reference sequence). Trimming cost V 4 bases and J 5 bases; bases outside gene matches: 5. CDR3 length equals 14 residues. CDR3 DNA: TGTGCCAGCAGTTCTACAGGGGGCAGGTATGGCTACACCTTC. As protein: CASSSTGGRYGYTF.

The rearrangement uses TRBV7-6 and TRBJ2-1; 9 nucleotides align to TRBD2. This CDR3 is built from 17 residues. Germline values: CDR1 SGHVS, CDR2 FNYEAQ. V lost 5 bases and J lost 15; bases outside the gene matches: 23. In DNA, the CDR3 is TGTGCCAGCAGCCCTGTTACAGGGTGGGTAGCGGGAGTGAGTAGGTTCTTC. This sequence encodes CASSPVTGWVAGVSRFF.